This T cell receptor (beta chain) stems from a study of graft-versus-host responses after intestinal transplantation. Study overall: Multivisceral, liver-intestinal, or isolated intestinal transplants were performed in recipients. Tacrolimus and steroids were given for three to four years to all recipients after anti-thymocyte globulin induction.

Only in-frame clones appear in the TCRdb table, and some are missing; sequencing was by immunoSEQ multiplex PCR. This sample yields some 46,000 clones, of which just under 95% are seen a single time; more than 1.5% belongs to the top ten. In germline, CDR1 is MNHNY, CDR2 SVGAGI (reference sequence). Trimming cost V 6 bases and J 5 bases, with 16 bases left between them. The CDR3 is 14 amino acids. Findings and limits, study-wide: Individuals carrying graft-donor T cell macrochimerism showed high graft-versus-host to host-versus-graft clonal ratios in allografts.

With regard to this clone: As yet, its antigen is unknown.

The chain is built from TRBV6-6 and TRBJ2-5; TRBD1 is a possible D gene (8 bases). This sample comprised PBMCs, obtained approximately 360 days after intestinal transplant. This TCR was sampled from a human patient who received an intestinal transplant, so some T cells may come from the graft donor. As DNA, the CDR3 is TGTGCCAGCAGGTCTGACAGGGGAGGGGAGACCCAGTACTTC. Its translation: CASRSDRGGETQYF.